These T cell receptor beta chains were read from a single sample in a study of cytomegalovirus exposure and HLA in healthy donors. Assay: immunoSEQ multiplex PCR; the TCRdb copy retains only in-frame clones and omits some. In the table there are about 110,000 clones, 70% to 85% of which are singletons. The specimen was PBMCs. The receptors were gathered from a boy younger than 18 in good health and CMV-seronegative. CDR3s include the opening cysteine and the closing phenylalanine or tryptophan. Each record gives: CDR3 protein, CDR3 DNA, J gene, D gene, clone size, V gene. The D gene is left open where the match is weak. Part of the rows lack a size; the others show once, few, many or a class for expanded clones.

CDR3 protein: CASSPMGVDTQYF; CDR3 DNA: TGTGCCAGCAGCCCCATGGGAGTTGATACGCAGTATTTT; J gene: TRBJ2-3; D gene: .; clone size: .; V gene: TRBV14
CDR3 protein: CASGLQQNTEAFF; CDR3 DNA: TGTGCTAGTGGTTTGCAACAGAACACTGAAGCTTTCTTT; J gene: TRBJ1-1; D gene: .; clone size: few; V gene: TRBV12-5
CDR3 protein: CASSQGLYTEAFF; CDR3 DNA: TGTGCCAGCAGTCAGGGGTTATACACTGAAGCTTTCTTT; J gene: TRBJ1-1; D gene: .; clone size: .; V gene: TRBV6-1
CDR3 protein: CASTFGRGFNYGYTF; CDR3 DNA: TGTGCCAGCACCTTTGGGAGGGGGTTTAACTATGGCTACACCTTC; J gene: TRBJ1-2; D gene: .; clone size: .; V gene: TRBV7-2
CDR3 protein: CASSLGTVTYNEQFF; CDR3 DNA: TGTGCCAGCAGCTTAGGGACTGTTACCTACAATGAGCAGTTCTTC; J gene: TRBJ2-1; D gene: .; clone size: .; V gene: TRBV7-7
CDR3 protein: CASSLAGNTEAFF; CDR3 DNA: TGTGCCAGCAGCTTAGCCGGGAACACTGAAGCTTTCTTT; J gene: TRBJ1-1; D gene: .; clone size: .; V gene: TRBV7-6
CDR3 protein: CAWSTQGNQPQHF; CDR3 DNA: TGTGCCTGGAGTACACAGGGGAATCAGCCCCAGCATTTT; J gene: TRBJ1-5; D gene: TRBD1; clone size: .; V gene: TRBV30
CDR3 protein: CASSQSREGNQPQHF; CDR3 DNA: TGCGCCAGCAGCCAAAGTAGGGAGGGGAATCAGCCCCAGCATTTT; J gene: TRBJ1-5; D gene: .; clone size: few; V gene: TRBV4-1
CDR3 protein: CASSLGRSRAGSTEAFF; CDR3 DNA: TGCGCCAGCAGCTTGGGTCGGAGCAGGGCGGGAAGCACTGAAGCTTTCTTT; J gene: TRBJ1-1; D gene: .; clone size: .; V gene: TRBV5-1
CDR3 protein: CATGRGTSRSYEQYF; CDR3 DNA: TGCGCCACCGGACGTGGGACTAGCCGTTCCTACGAGCAGTACTTC; J gene: TRBJ2-7; D gene: TRBD2; clone size: .; V gene: TRBV4-1
CDR3 protein: CASSLGDSILSEQYF; CDR3 DNA: TGTGCCAGCAGCTTAGGGGACTCCATCCTGAGCGAGCAGTACTTC; J gene: TRBJ2-7; D gene: .; clone size: .; V gene: TRBV7-2
CDR3 protein: CAATRGNTEAFF; CDR3 DNA: TGTGCCGCCACCAGGGGAAACACTGAAGCTTTCTTT; J gene: TRBJ1-1; D gene: .; clone size: .; V gene: TRBV30
CDR3 protein: CASSPDRETGEGYTF; CDR3 DNA: TGTGCCAGCAGCCCCGACAGGGAGACAGGAGAGGGCTACACCTTC; J gene: TRBJ1-2; D gene: TRBD1; clone size: .; V gene: TRBV28
CDR3 protein: CASSPQPQGSGNTIYF; CDR3 DNA: TGTGCCAGCAGCCCCCAACCACAGGGCTCTGGAAACACCATATATTTT; J gene: TRBJ1-3; D gene: .; clone size: few; V gene: TRBV7-3
CDR3 protein: CASSSGLAFGYEQYF; CDR3 DNA: TGTGCCAGCAGCTCAGGACTAGCGTTTGGCTACGAGCAGTACTTC; J gene: TRBJ2-7; D gene: TRBD2; clone size: .; V gene: TRBV7-9
CDR3 protein: CASNFVGGNSPLHF; CDR3 DNA: TGTGCCAGCAACTTCGTTGGGGGGAATTCACCCCTCCACTTT; J gene: TRBJ1-6; D gene: .; clone size: .; V gene: TRBV27
CDR3 protein: CASPGYTGELFF; CDR3 DNA: TGTGCCAGTCCAGGATACACCGGGGAGCTGTTTTTT; J gene: TRBJ2-2; D gene: .; clone size: .; V gene: TRBV19
CDR3 protein: CASTPGQGLKSPF; CDR3 DNA: TGTGCCAGCACTCCGGGACAGGGTTTGAAGAGTCCCTTT; J gene: TRBJ1-6; D gene: TRBD1; clone size: .; V gene: TRBV2
CDR3 protein: CASISAGGDGTEAFF; CDR3 DNA: TGTGCCAGCATCTCCGCGGGAGGGGATGGGACTGAAGCTTTCTTT; J gene: TRBJ1-1; D gene: .; clone size: once; V gene: TRBV28
CDR3 protein: CASSRTGIYNSPLHF; CDR3 DNA: TGTGCCAGCAGCCGAACCGGGATTTATAATTCACCCCTCCACTTT; J gene: TRBJ1-6; D gene: .; clone size: .; V gene: TRBV7-2
CDR3 protein: CASSVASEAWTGTYGYTF; CDR3 DNA: TGTGCCAGCAGCGTAGCATCAGAGGCCTGGACAGGGACCTATGGCTACACCTTC; J gene: TRBJ1-2; D gene: TRBD1; clone size: .; V gene: TRBV9
CDR3 protein: CSAIQGALKTDTQYF; CDR3 DNA: TGCAGCGCTATTCAGGGGGCGCTCAAAACAGATACGCAGTATTTT; J gene: TRBJ2-3; D gene: TRBD1; clone size: .; V gene: TRBV29-1
CDR3 protein: CASSHRLAGGYNEQFF; CDR3 DNA: TGTGCCAGCTCACACAGACTAGCGGGAGGTTACAATGAGCAGTTCTTC; J gene: TRBJ2-1; D gene: TRBD2; clone size: .; V gene: TRBV18
CDR3 protein: CASSFGQGRVDTQYF; CDR3 DNA: TGTGCCAGCAGCTTTGGACAGGGGCGTGTAGATACGCAGTATTTT; J gene: TRBJ2-3; D gene: TRBD1; clone size: .; V gene: TRBV13
CDR3 protein: CSVEGESNYGYTF; CDR3 DNA: TGCAGCGTTGAAGGGGAGTCTAACTATGGCTACACCTTC; J gene: TRBJ1-2; D gene: .; clone size: .; V gene: TRBV29-1
CDR3 protein: CASSGLAGGYETQYF; CDR3 DNA: TGTGCCAGCAGTGGACTAGCGGGAGGGTACGAGACCCAGTACTTC; J gene: TRBJ2-5; D gene: TRBD2; clone size: few; V gene: TRBV6-1
CDR3 protein: CASSSTGYYGYTF; CDR3 DNA: TGTGCCAGCAGTTCGACAGGGTACTATGGCTACACCTTC; J gene: TRBJ1-2; D gene: TRBD1; clone size: .; V gene: TRBV6-5
CDR3 protein: CAISEGTGVDIQYF; CDR3 DNA: TGTGCCATCAGTGAGGGAACAGGGGTGGACATTCAGTACTTC; J gene: TRBJ2-4; D gene: TRBD1; clone size: .; V gene: TRBV10-3
CDR3 protein: CASSRGTVPYEQYF; CDR3 DNA: TGTGCCAGCAGCCGAGGGACAGTCCCCTACGAGCAGTACTTC; J gene: TRBJ2-7; D gene: TRBD1; clone size: once; V gene: TRBV11-3
CDR3 protein: CSVANSYEQYF; CDR3 DNA: TGCAGCGTTGCCAACTCCTACGAGCAGTACTTC; J gene: TRBJ2-7; D gene: .; clone size: few; V gene: TRBV29-1
CDR3 protein: CASSLQGSNYGYTF; CDR3 DNA: TGTGCCAGCAGTTTACAGGGATCTAACTATGGCTACACCTTC; J gene: TRBJ1-2; D gene: .; clone size: .; V gene: TRBV6-5
CDR3 protein: CASSQEATSTSNEQFF; CDR3 DNA: TGTGCCAGCAGCCAAGAGGCGACTAGCACCTCCAATGAGCAGTTCTTC; J gene: TRBJ2-1; D gene: TRBD2; clone size: few; V gene: TRBV4-2
CDR3 protein: CASSLLSAGGYRNTIYF; CDR3 DNA: TGTGCCAGCAGTTTACTCTCGGCAGGGGGGTATAGAAACACCATATATTTT; J gene: TRBJ1-3; D gene: TRBD1; clone size: .; V gene: TRBV28
CDR3 protein: CATSRALAGGETQYF; CDR3 DNA: TGTGCCACCAGCAGAGCACTAGCGGGAGGCGAGACCCAGTACTTC; J gene: TRBJ2-5; D gene: TRBD2; clone size: few; V gene: TRBV15
CDR3 protein: CASSSGVGRGNIQYF; CDR3 DNA: TGCGCCAGCTCTAGCGGGGTGGGGAGGGGAAACATTCAGTACTTC; J gene: TRBJ2-4; D gene: TRBD2; clone size: .; V gene: TRBV5-1
CDR3 protein: CAFVAGGPETQYF; CDR3 DNA: TGTGCCTTTGTAGCGGGAGGGCCCGAGACCCAGTACTTC; J gene: TRBJ2-5; D gene: TRBD2; clone size: few; V gene: TRBV30
CDR3 protein: CASSPGQVPRTDTQYF; CDR3 DNA: TGTGCCAGCTCACCTGGCCAGGTTCCTCGCACAGATACGCAGTATTTT; J gene: TRBJ2-3; D gene: .; clone size: .; V gene: TRBV18
CDR3 protein: CASSFGVGQPQHF; CDR3 DNA: TGTGCCAGCAGCTTCGGGGTGGGGCAGCCCCAGCATTTT; J gene: TRBJ1-5; D gene: .; clone size: .; V gene: TRBV5-6
CDR3 protein: CASSVWGAGANVLTF; CDR3 DNA: TGTGCCAGCAGTGTATGGGGGGCCGGGGCCAACGTCCTGACTTTC; J gene: TRBJ2-6; D gene: .; clone size: few; V gene: TRBV28
CDR3 protein: CASSDPLSGGATDTQYF; CDR3 DNA: TGTGCCAGCAGTGACCCACTTAGCGGGGGGGCAACAGATACGCAGTATTTT; J gene: TRBJ2-3; D gene: TRBD2; clone size: .; V gene: TRBV6-4
CDR3 protein: CASSLKGTANSPLHF; CDR3 DNA: TGTGCCAGCAGTTTAAAGGGGACAGCCAATTCACCCCTCCACTTT; J gene: TRBJ1-6; D gene: TRBD1; clone size: .; V gene: TRBV27
CDR3 protein: CASSLLSAGANVLTF; CDR3 DNA: TGTGCCAGCAGTTTACTGAGTGCCGGGGCCAACGTCCTGACTTTC; J gene: TRBJ2-6; D gene: .; clone size: .; V gene: TRBV28
CDR3 protein: CASSEGQSYGYTF; CDR3 DNA: TGTGCCAGCAGTGAGGGACAAAGCTATGGCTACACCTTC; J gene: TRBJ1-2; D gene: .; clone size: .; V gene: TRBV2
CDR3 protein: CASSLGTSADTQYF; CDR3 DNA: TGTGCCAGCAGCTTGGGGACTAGCGCAGATACGCAGTATTTT; J gene: TRBJ2-3; D gene: TRBD2; clone size: .; V gene: TRBV5-4
CDR3 protein: CASSVGRALDEQYF; CDR3 DNA: TGTGCCAGCAGCGTGGGCAGGGCCCTCGACGAGCAGTACTTC; J gene: TRBJ2-7; D gene: .; clone size: .; V gene: TRBV9
CDR3 protein: CSVEETYRATQYF; CDR3 DNA: TGCAGCGTCGAGGAGACTTACAGGGCCACGCAGTATTTT; J gene: TRBJ2-3; D gene: .; clone size: .; V gene: TRBV29-1
CDR3 protein: CASRVTGQLYNEQFF; CDR3 DNA: TGTGCCAGCAGGGTGACGGGACAGCTGTACAATGAGCAGTTCTTC; J gene: TRBJ2-1; D gene: TRBD1; clone size: few; V gene: TRBV9
CDR3 protein: CVRSLGQGKASYEQYF; CDR3 DNA: TGTGTCAGAAGCCTAGGACAGGGGAAAGCTTCCTACGAGCAGTACTTC; J gene: TRBJ2-7; D gene: .; clone size: .; V gene: TRBV7-5